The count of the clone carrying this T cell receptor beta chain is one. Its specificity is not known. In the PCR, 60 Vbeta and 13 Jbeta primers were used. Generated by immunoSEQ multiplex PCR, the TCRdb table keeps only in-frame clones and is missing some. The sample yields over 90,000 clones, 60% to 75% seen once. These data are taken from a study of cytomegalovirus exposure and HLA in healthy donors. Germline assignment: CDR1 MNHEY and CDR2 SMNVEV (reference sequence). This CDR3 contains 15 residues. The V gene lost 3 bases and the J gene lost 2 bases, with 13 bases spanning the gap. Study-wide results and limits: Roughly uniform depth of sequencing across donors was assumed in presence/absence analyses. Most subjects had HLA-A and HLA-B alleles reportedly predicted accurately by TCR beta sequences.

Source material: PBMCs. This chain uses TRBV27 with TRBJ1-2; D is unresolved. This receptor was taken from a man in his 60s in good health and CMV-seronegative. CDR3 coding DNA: TGTGCCAGCAGTTTGTTGGGTGACAAGAACTATGGCTACACCTTC. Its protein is CASSLLGDKNYGYTF.